The 8 T cell receptor beta chains given below trace back to one sample, sequenced in a study of blood T cell repertoires in COVID-19. TCRdb's table, derived via immunoSEQ multiplex PCR, lists solely in-frame clones and lacks some. There are over 200,000 clones in the sample; about 87% occur only once, and around 10% lies in the top ten. The sample consisted of PBMCs or T cells enriched from blood (not recorded which). These receptors originate from a man younger than 35 with acute COVID-19.

The genes are TRBV6-5 and TRBJ2-5; tentatively, D is TRBD2 (5 bases). The V end was cut by 5 bases, the J end by 2 bases, with 12 bases between. CDR1 and CDR2 from the germline V gene are MNHEY and SVGAGI. There are 14 residues in the CDR3. The CDR3 here is CASSPPGYQETQYF. In nucleotides, the CDR3 is TGTGCCAGCAGTCCACCGGGATATCAAGAGACCCAGTACTTC.

Of note for this clone: One end of the junction fails to match germline, which may point to a read error. The V and J genes are TRBV30 and TRBJ2-7; 9 bases agree with TRBD2. The CDR3 contains 14 residues. Germline V gene lookup returns CDR1 GTSNPN and CDR2 SVGIG (reference sequence). DNA of the CDR3: TGTGCCTGGGATTCCGGTAATCGACTAGCGGAAGGCAATTTC. Encoded protein: CAWDSGNRLAEGNF.

The J gene is TRBJ2-3, the V gene TRBV28; D remains unclear. The CDR3 is 15 residues long. V dropped 5 bases and J dropped 3 bases, with 15 bases sitting between them. Germline assignment: CDR1 MDHEN and CDR2 SYDVKM. CDR3 DNA: TGTGCCAGCAGTGCCATCACCGGAGTTACAGATACGCAGTATTTT. As protein: CASSAITGVTDTQYF.

The V and J genes are TRBV29-1 and TRBJ1-2; D might be TRBD1 (6 bases). Trimming shortened V by 7 bases and J by 0 bases, and 15 bases separated the two germline ends. The length of the CDR3 is 14 residues. The germline V gene has CDR1 SQVTM and CDR2 ANQGSEA. CDR3 nucleotides: TGCAGCGCCAACCGGGACACCTCTAACTATGGCTACACCTTC. Protein product: CSANRDTSNYGYTF.

The chain employs TRBV6-5 and TRBJ1-1; 10 bases map to TRBD1. Per germline, CDR1 MNHEY and CDR2 SVGAGI. V shed 10 bases, J shed 1 base, and the junction held 6 bases outside the gene matches. CDR3 length: 14 amino acids. The CDR3 here is CATGTGAENTEAFF. As DNA, the CDR3 is TGTGCCACCGGGACAGGGGCGGAGAACACTGAAGCTTTCTTT.

The genes are TRBV11-2 and TRBJ2-1; 7 positions agree with TRBD1. CDR3 size: 15 residues. The V and J ends lost 5 bases and 6 bases, in that order; junction bases with no gene match: 10. Germline CDR1 is SGHAT and CDR2 is FQNNGV. CDR3 loop: CASSPRQGVGNEQFF. The DNA for the CDR3 is TGTGCCAGCAGCCCAAGACAGGGTGTGGGCAATGAGCAGTTCTTC.

The J gene is TRBJ2-7, the V gene TRBV12-5; TRBD1 might be the D (7 bases). The V gene's germline CDR1 is LGHNT and CDR2 FRNRAP. The CDR3 loop spans 17 amino acids. Trimming cost V 0 bases and J 6 bases, with 21 bases left between them. The CDR3 nucleotides are TGTGCTAGTGGTTTGGTCATATGGGGACAGTCCGGGGGCGAGCAGTACTTC. Residues: CASGLVIWGQSGGEQYF.

The rearrangement joins TRBV20-1 to TRBJ2-3; 7 bases match TRBD2. V shed 3 bases, J shed 1 base, and the junction held 7 bases outside the gene matches. Germline-derived CDR1 and CDR2 are DFQATT and SNEGSKA (reference sequence). The CDR3 covers 15 residues. The CDR3: CSASIREVGTDTQYF. CDR3 DNA: TGCAGTGCTAGTATCCGGGAGGTCGGCACAGATACGCAGTATTTT.